This record concerns one T cell receptor beta chain sequence. What it binds is unknown. J gave up 0 bases and V 5 bases, and 6 bases lay outside the gene matches. Looked up from germline, CDR1 is SGHKS and CDR2 is YYEKEE (reference sequence). This CDR3 is built from 15 residues. Amplification used 60 Vbeta primers and 13 Jbeta primers. The data were produced by immunoSEQ multiplex PCR, yet TCRdb's version contains in-frame clones alone and is incomplete. This table has fewer than 250,000 clones, roughly 80% appearing once. The source of the sample is a study of cytomegalovirus exposure and HLA in healthy donors. Study-wide findings and caveats: Presence/absence comparisons presumed near-even sequencing depth among donors.

The chain carries TRBV5-5 and TRBJ2-7; 9 positions agree with TRBD1. The receptor comes from a man aged 30 to 39 in good health and CMV-seronegative. The source material was PBMCs. In DNA, the CDR3 is TGTGCCAGCAGTGAGACAGGGGGACCCTCCTACGAGCAGTACTTC. This codes for CASSETGGPSYEQYF.